This TCR beta chain was sequenced in a study of blood T cell repertoires in COVID-19. Germline assignment: CDR1 SGHRS and CDR2 YFSETQ. Losses at the gene ends were 5 bases for V and 1 base for J; bases not matched to a gene: 7. This CDR3 is built from 16 residues. Sequenced by immunoSEQ multiplex PCR; TCRdb stores in-frame clones only, minus some. The table lists some 250,000 clones, around 89% of them singletons, with around 10% in the top ten. This chain uses TRBV5-1 with TRBJ2-1, with TRBD2 matching over 9 bases. Sequenced: PBMCs or T cells enriched from blood (not recorded which). The receptor was derived from a man aged 40-50 years who had recovered from COVID-19. The DNA of the CDR3 is TGCGCCAGCAGGACAGCAAGCGGGAGGTCCTACAATGAGCAGTTCTTC. It encodes CASRTASGRSYNEQFF.